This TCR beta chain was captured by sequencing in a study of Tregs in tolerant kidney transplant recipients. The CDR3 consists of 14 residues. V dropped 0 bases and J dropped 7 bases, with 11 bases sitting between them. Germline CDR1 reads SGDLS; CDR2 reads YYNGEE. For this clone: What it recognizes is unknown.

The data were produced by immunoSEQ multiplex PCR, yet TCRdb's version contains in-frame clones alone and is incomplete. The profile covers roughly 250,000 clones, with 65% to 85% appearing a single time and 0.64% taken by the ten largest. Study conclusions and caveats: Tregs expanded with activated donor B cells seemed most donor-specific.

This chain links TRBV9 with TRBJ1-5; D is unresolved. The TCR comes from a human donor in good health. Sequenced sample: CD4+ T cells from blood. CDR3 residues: CASSVGPAGQPQHF. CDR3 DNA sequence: TGTGCCAGCAGCGTAGGGCCGGCGGGGCAGCCCCAGCATTTT.